This TCR beta chain emerged from a study of cytomegalovirus exposure and HLA in healthy donors. The overall study: When 350 to 400 donors were genotyped, roughly four fifths of them were found to fall in the Caucasian-associated ancestry cluster.

PCR was performed using 60 Vbeta and 13 Jbeta primers. As handled by the study authors: A later analysis counted roughly 74 million unique TCR beta chains, some 12 million shared. Sequenced by immunoSEQ multiplex PCR; TCRdb stores in-frame clones only, minus some. From that table come the V and J calls and clone size; the DNA was used to work out D and trimming. Counted here are around 120,000 clones, around 70% occurring once; the ten biggest clones make up about 1.6%. The study, taken as a whole, reports: It was reported that TCR beta sequences correctly inferred the HLA-A and HLA-B alleles for most subjects.

This clone was detected only a few times. As yet, its antigen is unknown. V shed 8 bases, J shed 1 base, and the junction held 5 bases outside the gene matches. The germline gives CDR1 GTSNPN, CDR2 SVGIG (reference sequence). The CDR3 sequence is 13 residues long. The chain carries TRBV30 and TRBJ2-7, with 10 positions matching TRBD1. The specimen was PBMCs. The clonotype originates from a woman aged 18-29 years in good health and CMV-seronegative. The CDR3 sequence: CARMDRGSYEQYF. CDR3 nucleotide sequence: TGTGCCAGAATGGACAGGGGGTCCTACGAGCAGTACTTC.